The present entry profiles one T cell receptor (beta chain) with its context. Its specificity is not known. The sample belongs to a study of cytomegalovirus exposure and HLA in healthy donors. Study results and caveats: Follow-up analysis later connected one missense variant in DCLRE1C with trimming of TCR beta V- and J-genes. An Asian-associated ancestry cluster reportedly showed fewer N-insertions than the roughly 670-donor mean in a later analysis.

The primer mix had 60 Vbeta and 13 Jbeta primers. The data were produced by immunoSEQ multiplex PCR, yet TCRdb's version contains in-frame clones alone and is incomplete. This sample carries some 91,000 clones, around four fifths of them seen once, and the ten largest clones take roughly 7%. The CDR3 sequence is 11 residues long. V shed 4 bases and J shed 2 bases, with 3 bases lying between them. Germline CDR1 and CDR2: PRHDT and FYEKMQ (reference sequence). The sequence was collected from a man aged 35-49 years in good health and CMV-seropositive. The specimen sequenced was PBMCs. The rearrangement links TRBV13 to TRBJ2-7; D is unclear. The CDR3 DNA is TGTGCCAGCAGCTCCGCCTACGAGCAGTACTTC. It codes for CASSSAYEQYF.